What follows is one TCR beta chain and its context. There are 15 residues in the CDR3. V was clipped by 7 bases and J by 1 base, with 14 bases between them. Germline V gives CDR1 MDHEN, CDR2 SYDVKM. This sample is part of a study of cytomegalovirus exposure and HLA in healthy donors. Primers: 60 Vbeta forward and 13 Jbeta reverse. Libraries were prepared by immunoSEQ multiplex PCR; TCRdb keeps only in-frame clonotypes and omits some of them. The sample gives fewer than 250,000 clones, about three quarters of which show up once; 0.95% to 1.4% is in the top ten. The chain is built from TRBV28 and TRBJ1-3; D is perhaps TRBD1 (5 bases). This receptor was identified in a woman between 35 and 50 years old in good health and CMV-seronegative. The sequenced sample was PBMCs. DNA for the CDR3: TGTGCCAGCACCCGGGGGTGGGGATCTGGAAACACCATATATTTT. Its protein product is CASTRGWGSGNTIYF.